Each of the 5 T cell receptor beta chains below was sequenced from the same sample in a study of CD8+ T cells in alopecia areata. Treatment: oral pan-JAK inhibitor, 5-10 mg twice daily. Extracted from the samples, RNA was reverse transcribed into cDNA to serve as the sequencing template. TCRdb's table, derived via immunoSEQ multiplex PCR, lists solely in-frame clones and lacks some. The repertoire holds approximately 210,000 clones, with about 60% as singletons. The sample in question was CD4+ T cells sorted from blood, obtained at week 4, from a patient treated with tofacitinib. Source of these receptors: a human donor with alopecia areata.

This sequence joins TRBV5-1 and TRBJ2-4; possible D gene TRBD2, 5 bases. V was cut by 3 bases and J by 2 bases, with 15 bases left in between. The CDR3 runs to 16 residues. CDR1 SGHRS and CDR2 YFSETQ come from the germline V gene. In nucleotides, the CDR3 is TGCGCCAGCAGCTCCGGGCAGCGGTCGACCAAAAACATTCAGTACTTC. Protein product: CASSSGQRSTKNIQYF. The full variable domain, rest sourced from reference TRBV5-1 and TRBJ2-4, is KAGVTQTPRYLIKTRGQQVTLSCSPISGHRSVSWYQQTPGQGLQFLFEYFSETQRNKGNFPGRFSGRQFSNSRSEMNVSTLELGDSALYLCASSSGQRSTKNIQYFGAGTRLSVL.

The chain couples TRBV7-2 to TRBJ2-4; TRBD2 matches 9 bases. The germline V gene has CDR1 SGHTA and CDR2 FQGNSA. With V trimmed by 6 bases and J by 2 bases, 5 bases remained unmatched. The CDR3 length is 15 residues. The CDR3 region has the DNA TGTGCCAGCAGAAATAGCGGGGGACCCAAAAACATTCAGTACTTC. Encoded protein: CASRNSGGPKNIQYF.

The CDR3 is CASSLGQENEFF. For the CDR3, the DNA is TGTGCCAGCAGCTTAGGGCAGGAGAACGAGTTCTTC. The chain is built from TRBV7-9 and TRBJ2-1; D is ambiguous. The V gene's germline CDR1 is SEHNR and CDR2 FQNEAQ (reference sequence). The CDR3 covers 12 residues. V was pared by 1 base and J by 14 bases, with 12 bases between.

Only a few counts were recorded for this clone. V is TRBV29-1 and J is TRBJ2-5; D unresolved. Trimming took off 4 bases at V and 2 bases at J, with 11 bases between the two ends. Germline V gene sequence: CDR1 SQVTM, CDR2 ANQGSEA. The CDR3 consists of 13 residues. The CDR3 protein is CSVGTAQQETQYF. In nucleotides, the CDR3 is TGCAGCGTTGGAACAGCGCAACAAGAGACCCAGTACTTC.

This clone was recorded a few times. The genes are TRBV4-1 and TRBJ2-3; D remains unclear. The V end lost 1 base, the J end lost 0 bases, and 8 bases lay between the germline ends. CDR3 length: 15 amino acids. Germline V gene lookup returns CDR1 MGHRA and CDR2 YSYEKL. The CDR3 sequence: CASSQGGISTDTQYF. CDR3 nucleotides: TGCGCCAGCAGCCAAGGTGGGATTAGCACAGATACGCAGTATTTT.